Sequencing of this T cell receptor beta chain was carried out in a study of blood T cell repertoires in COVID-19. TCRdb keeps only in-frame clones here, not all; method: immunoSEQ multiplex PCR. The repertoire has some 270,000 clones, about nine tenths of them found once; the top ten carry 1.5% to 2%. Germline values: CDR1 KGHSH, CDR2 LQKENI. V lost 2 bases, J lost 1 base, and 6 bases lay in between. There are 14 residues in the CDR3. This clone was counted a few times. This sample also contains other DNA sequences that code for the same CDR3. The TCR comes from a woman aged 55-69 years who had recovered from COVID-19. Sequenced material: peripheral blood. The genes are TRBV18 and TRBJ1-5; D is uncertain. The CDR3 DNA follows: TGTGCCAGCTCACCATCAGGCAGCAATCAGCCCCAGCATTTT. It specifies CASSPSGSNQPQHF.